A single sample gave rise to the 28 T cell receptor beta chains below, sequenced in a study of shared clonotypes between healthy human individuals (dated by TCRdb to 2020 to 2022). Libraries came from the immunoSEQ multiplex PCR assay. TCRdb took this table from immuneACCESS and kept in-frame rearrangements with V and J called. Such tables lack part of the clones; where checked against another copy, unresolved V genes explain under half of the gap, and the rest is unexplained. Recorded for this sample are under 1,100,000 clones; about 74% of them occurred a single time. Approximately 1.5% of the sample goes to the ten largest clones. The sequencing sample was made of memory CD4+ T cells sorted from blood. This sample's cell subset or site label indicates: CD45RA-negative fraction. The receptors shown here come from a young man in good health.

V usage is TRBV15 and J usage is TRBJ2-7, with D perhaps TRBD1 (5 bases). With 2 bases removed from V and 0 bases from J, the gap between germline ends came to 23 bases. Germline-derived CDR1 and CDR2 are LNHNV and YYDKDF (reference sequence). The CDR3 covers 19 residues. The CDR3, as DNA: TGTGCCACCAGCAGATCACGACAGACCTTAAGCTTGAGCTCCTACGAGCAGTACTTC. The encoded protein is CATSRSRQTLSLSSYEQYF.

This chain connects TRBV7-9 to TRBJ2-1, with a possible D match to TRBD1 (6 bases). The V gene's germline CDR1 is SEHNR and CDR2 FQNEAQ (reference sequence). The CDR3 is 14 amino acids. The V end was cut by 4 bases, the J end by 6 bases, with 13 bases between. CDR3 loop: CASSSLGALNEQFF. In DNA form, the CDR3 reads TGTGCCAGCAGCTCCCTGGGGGCCCTCAATGAGCAGTTCTTC. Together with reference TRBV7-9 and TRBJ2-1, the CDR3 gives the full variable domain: DTGVSQNPRHKITKRGQNVTFRCDPISEHNRLYWYRQTLGQGPEFLTYFQNEAQLEKSRLLSDRFSAERPKGSFSTLEIQRTEQGDSAMYLCASSSLGALNEQFFGPGTRLTVL.

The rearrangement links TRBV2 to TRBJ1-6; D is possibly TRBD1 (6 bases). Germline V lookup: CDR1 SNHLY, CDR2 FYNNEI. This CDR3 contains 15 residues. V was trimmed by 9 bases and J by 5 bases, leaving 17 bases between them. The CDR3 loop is CARGTYGADNSPLHF. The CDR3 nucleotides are TGTGCCAGGGGGACATACGGGGCTGATAATTCACCCCTCCACTTT.

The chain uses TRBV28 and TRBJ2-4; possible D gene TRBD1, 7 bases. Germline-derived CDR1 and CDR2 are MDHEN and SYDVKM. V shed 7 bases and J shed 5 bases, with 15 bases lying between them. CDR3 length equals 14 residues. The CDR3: CASTPGGSENIQYF. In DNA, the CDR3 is TGTGCCAGCACCCCAGGGGGGTCCGAAAACATTCAGTACTTC. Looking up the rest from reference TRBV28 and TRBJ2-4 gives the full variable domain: DVKVTQSSRYLVKRTGEKVFLECVQDMDHENMFWYRQDPGLGLRLIYFSYDVKMKEKGDIPEGYSVSREKKERFSLILESASTNQTSMYLCASTPGGSENIQYFGAGTRLSVL.

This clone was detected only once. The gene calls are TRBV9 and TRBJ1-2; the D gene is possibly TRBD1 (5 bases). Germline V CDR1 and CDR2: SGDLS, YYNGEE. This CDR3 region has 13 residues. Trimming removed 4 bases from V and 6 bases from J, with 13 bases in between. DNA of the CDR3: TGTGCCAGCAGCCAACAGGATTCCCATGGCTACACCTTC. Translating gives CASSQQDSHGYTF.

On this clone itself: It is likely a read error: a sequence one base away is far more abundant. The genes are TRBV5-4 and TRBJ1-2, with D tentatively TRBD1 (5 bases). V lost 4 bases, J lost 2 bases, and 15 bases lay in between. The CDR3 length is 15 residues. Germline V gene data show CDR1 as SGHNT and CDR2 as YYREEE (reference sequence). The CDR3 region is CASSQDPGQNYGYTF. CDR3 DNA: TGTGCCAGCAGCCAAGATCCAGGACAAAACTATGGCTACACCTTC.

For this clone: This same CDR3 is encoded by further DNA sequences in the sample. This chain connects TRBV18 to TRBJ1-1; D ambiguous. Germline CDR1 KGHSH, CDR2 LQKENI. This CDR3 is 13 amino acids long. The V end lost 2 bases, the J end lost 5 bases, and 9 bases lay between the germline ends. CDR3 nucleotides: TGTGCCAGCTCACCATCGGGGAGTACTGAAGCTTTCTTT. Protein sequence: CASSPSGSTEAFF.

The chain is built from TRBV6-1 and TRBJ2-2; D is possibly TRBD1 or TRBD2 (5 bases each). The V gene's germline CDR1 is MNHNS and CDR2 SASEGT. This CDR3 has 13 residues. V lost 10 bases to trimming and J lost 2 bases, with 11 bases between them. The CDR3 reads CATRGPNTGELFF. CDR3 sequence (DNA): TGTGCCACCCGGGGCCCTAACACCGGGGAGCTGTTTTTT.

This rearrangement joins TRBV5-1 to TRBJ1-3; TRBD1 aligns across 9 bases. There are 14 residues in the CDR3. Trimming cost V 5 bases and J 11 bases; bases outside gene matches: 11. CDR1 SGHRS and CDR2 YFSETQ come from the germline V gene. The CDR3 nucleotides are TGCGCCAGCAGTCGGACAGGGGCGCGGGATGCCATATATTTT. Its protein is CASSRTGARDAIYF.

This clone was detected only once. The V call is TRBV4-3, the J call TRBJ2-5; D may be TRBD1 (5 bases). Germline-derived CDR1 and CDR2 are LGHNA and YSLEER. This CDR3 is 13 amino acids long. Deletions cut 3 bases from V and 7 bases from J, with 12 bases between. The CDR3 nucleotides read TGCGCCAGCAGCCAGCAGGGTTACGGGACCCAGTACTTC. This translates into CASSQQGYGTQYF.

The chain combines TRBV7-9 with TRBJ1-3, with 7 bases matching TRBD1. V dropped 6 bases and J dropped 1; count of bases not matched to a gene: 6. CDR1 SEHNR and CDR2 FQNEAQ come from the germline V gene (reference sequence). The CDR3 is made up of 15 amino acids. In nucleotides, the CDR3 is TGTGCCAGCAGGACGACAGGGAATTCTGGAAACACCATATATTTT. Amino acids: CASRTTGNSGNTIYF.

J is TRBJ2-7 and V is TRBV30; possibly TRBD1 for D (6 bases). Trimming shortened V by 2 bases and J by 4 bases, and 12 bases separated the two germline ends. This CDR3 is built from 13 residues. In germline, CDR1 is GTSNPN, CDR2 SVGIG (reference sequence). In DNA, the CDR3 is TGTGCCTGGAGTCCGGGCAGGGGATACGAGCAGTACTTC. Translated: CAWSPGRGYEQYF.

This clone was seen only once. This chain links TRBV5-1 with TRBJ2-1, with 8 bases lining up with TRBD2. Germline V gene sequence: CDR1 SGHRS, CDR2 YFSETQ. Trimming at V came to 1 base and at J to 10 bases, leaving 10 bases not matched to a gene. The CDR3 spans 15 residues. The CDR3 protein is CASSLRGLGDGEQFF. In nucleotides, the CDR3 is TGCGCCAGCAGCTTGAGGGGACTAGGGGACGGGGAGCAGTTCTTC.

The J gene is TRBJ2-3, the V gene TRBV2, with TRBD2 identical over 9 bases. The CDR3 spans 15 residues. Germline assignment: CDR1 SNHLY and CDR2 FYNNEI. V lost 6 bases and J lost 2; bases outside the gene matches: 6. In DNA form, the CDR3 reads TGTGCCAGCAGGCGGCGCGGGGGGGTCACAGATACGCAGTATTTT. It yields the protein CASRRRGGVTDTQYF.

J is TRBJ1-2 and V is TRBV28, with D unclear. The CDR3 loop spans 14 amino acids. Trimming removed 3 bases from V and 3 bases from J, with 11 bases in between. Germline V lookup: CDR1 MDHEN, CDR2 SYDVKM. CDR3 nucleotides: TGTGCCAGCAGTTTTCAAGGGTTTGACTATGGCTACACCTTC. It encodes CASSFQGFDYGYTF.

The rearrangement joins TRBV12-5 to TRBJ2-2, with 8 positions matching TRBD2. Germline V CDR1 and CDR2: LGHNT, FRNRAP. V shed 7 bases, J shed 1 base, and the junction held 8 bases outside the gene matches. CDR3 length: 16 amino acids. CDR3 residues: CASAPRLAGNTGELFF. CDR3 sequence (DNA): TGTGCTAGTGCTCCTCGGCTAGCGGGGAACACCGGGGAGCTGTTTTTT.

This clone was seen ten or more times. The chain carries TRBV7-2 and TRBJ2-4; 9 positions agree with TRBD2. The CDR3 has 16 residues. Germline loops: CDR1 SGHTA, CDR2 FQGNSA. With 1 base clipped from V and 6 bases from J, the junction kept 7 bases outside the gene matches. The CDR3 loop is CASSLGISGRGNIQYF. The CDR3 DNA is TGTGCCAGCAGCTTAGGTATTAGCGGGAGAGGAAACATTCAGTACTTC.

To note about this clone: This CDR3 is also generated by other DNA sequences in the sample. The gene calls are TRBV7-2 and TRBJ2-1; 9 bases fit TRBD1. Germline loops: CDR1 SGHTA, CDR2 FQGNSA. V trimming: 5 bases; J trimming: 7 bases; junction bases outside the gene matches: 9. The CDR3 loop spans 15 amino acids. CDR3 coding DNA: TGTGCCAGCAGCCTCAGACAGGGGGTAAGGAATGAGCAGTTCTTC. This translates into CASSLRQGVRNEQFF.

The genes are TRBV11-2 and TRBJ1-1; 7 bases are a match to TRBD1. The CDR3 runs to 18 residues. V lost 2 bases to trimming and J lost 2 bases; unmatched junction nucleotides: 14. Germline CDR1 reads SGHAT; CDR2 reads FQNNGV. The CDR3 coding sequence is TGTGCCAGCAGCTTAATGGGTCATTTGCGGGACAGAAACACTGAAGCTTTCTTT. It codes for CASSLMGHLRDRNTEAFF.

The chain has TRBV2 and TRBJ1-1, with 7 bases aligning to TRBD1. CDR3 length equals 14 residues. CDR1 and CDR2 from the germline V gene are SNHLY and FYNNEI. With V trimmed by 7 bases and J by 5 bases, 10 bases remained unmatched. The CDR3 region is CASILDRVRTEAFF. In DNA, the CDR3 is TGTGCCAGCATTCTAGACAGGGTGAGGACTGAAGCTTTCTTT.

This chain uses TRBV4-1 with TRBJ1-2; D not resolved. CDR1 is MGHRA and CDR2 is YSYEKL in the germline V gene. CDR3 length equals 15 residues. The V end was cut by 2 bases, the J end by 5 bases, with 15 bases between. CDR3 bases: TGCGCCAGCAGCCAATCTTTAGGCTGGGAGTATGGCTACACCTTC. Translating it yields CASSQSLGWEYGYTF.

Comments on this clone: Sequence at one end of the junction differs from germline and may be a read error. CDR3 sequence: CASSVAGGTETQYF. The CDR3 DNA is TGTGCCAGCAGCGTAGCGGGGGGTACGGAGACCCAGTACTTC. V usage is TRBV7-9 and J usage is TRBJ2-5, with 10 nucleotides matching TRBD2. The CDR3 totals 14 residues. Germline assignment: CDR1 SEHNR and CDR2 FQNEAQ (reference sequence).

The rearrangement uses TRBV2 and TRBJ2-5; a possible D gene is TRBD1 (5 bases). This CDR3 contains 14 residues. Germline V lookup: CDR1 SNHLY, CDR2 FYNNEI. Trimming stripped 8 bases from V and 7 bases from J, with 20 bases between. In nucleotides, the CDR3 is TGTGCCAGCCAGTCTGCAGGGCCAGCTGGGACCCAGTACTTC. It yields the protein CASQSAGPAGTQYF.

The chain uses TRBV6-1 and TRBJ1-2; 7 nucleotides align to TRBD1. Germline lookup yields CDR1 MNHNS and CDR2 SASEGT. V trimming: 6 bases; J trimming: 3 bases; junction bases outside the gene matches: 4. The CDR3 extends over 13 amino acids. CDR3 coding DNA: TGTGCCAGCAGGACAGGGATCCACTATGGCTACACCTTC. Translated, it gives CASRTGIHYGYTF.

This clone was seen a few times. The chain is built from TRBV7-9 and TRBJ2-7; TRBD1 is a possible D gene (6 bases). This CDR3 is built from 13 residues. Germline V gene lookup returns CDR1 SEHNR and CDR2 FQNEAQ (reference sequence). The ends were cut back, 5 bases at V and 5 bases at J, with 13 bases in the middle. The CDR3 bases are TGTGCCAGCAGCCCCCAACAGGGAAACGAGCAGTACTTC. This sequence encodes CASSPQQGNEQYF.

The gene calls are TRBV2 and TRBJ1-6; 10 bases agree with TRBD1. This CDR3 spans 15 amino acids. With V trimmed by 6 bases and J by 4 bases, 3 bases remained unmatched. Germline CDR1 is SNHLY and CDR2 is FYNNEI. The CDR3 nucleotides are TGTGCCAGCAGCACGGACAGGGGGTATAATTCACCCCTCCACTTT. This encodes CASSTDRGYNSPLHF.

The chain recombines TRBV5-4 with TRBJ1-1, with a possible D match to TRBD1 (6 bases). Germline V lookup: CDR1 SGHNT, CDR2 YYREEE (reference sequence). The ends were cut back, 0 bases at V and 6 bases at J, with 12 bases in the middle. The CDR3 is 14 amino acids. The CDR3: CASSLGQGTAEAFF. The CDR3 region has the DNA TGTGCCAGCAGCTTGGGGCAGGGGACCGCTGAAGCTTTCTTT.

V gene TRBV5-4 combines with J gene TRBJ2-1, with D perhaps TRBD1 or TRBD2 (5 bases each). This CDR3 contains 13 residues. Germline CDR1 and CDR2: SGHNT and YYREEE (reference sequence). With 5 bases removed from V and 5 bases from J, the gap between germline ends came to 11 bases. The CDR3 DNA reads TGTGCCAGCAGGTATCCGGGACACAATGAGCAGTTCTTC. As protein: CASRYPGHNEQFF. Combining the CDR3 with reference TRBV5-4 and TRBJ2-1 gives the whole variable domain ETGVTQSPTHLIKTRGQQVTLRCSSQSGHNTVSWYQQALGQGPQFIFQYYREEENGRGNFPPRFSGLQFPNYSSELNVNALELDDSALYLCASRYPGHNEQFFGPGTRLTVL.